Ten or more counts support the clone carrying this T cell receptor (beta chain). The antigen is unknown. Germline CDR1 MNHEY, CDR2 SMNVEV (reference sequence). V was shortened by 2 bases and J by 1 base, with 6 bases between the two germline ends. This CDR3 region has 13 residues. Genomic DNA served as template for TCR beta VDJ and CDR3 profiling. From the reads, TCRdb called clonotypes with MiXCR, one entry per CDR3 protein. The sample holds approximately 40,000 distinct CDR3 sequences; approximately 63% are singletons and the top ten take 50% to 70%. This record belongs to a study of CD8+CD57+ T cells in acquired aplastic anemia. Study-wide context: Sorted CD4+ and CD8+ cells gave a mean 3.2 ug DNA, range about 0.17 to 27.4 ug.

Study results and limitations: Between patients and controls, about 30 CD8+ CDR3 sequences were found in common. Patient and control CD8+ Simpson's diversity was not significantly different.

Individuals selected for sequencing had exhibited CD8+CD57+ cell expansion on flow cytometry. Patients were untreated when blood was sampled. The clonotype comes from a human donor with aplastic anemia. Sequenced sample: sorted CD4+, CD8+, or CD8+CD57+ T cells (not recorded which) from PBMCs. The chain carries TRBV27 and TRBJ2-7; a possible D gene is TRBD1 (6 bases). This CDR3 reads CASSLRGSYEQYF. The CDR3, as DNA: TGTGCCAGCAGTTTAAGGGGGTCCTACGAGCAGTACTTC.